This entry features one TCR beta chain sequence. The data stem from a study of blood T cell repertoires in COVID-19. Measured with immunoSEQ multiplex PCR; TCRdb has only the in-frame clones, and not every one. The table has approximately 150,000 clones, approximately 80% seen once; the top ten hold under 5.5%. V trimming: 4 bases; J trimming: 5 bases; junction bases outside the gene matches: 0. Germline V gives CDR1 LNHDA, CDR2 SQIVND (reference sequence). CDR3 length: 12 amino acids. The sequenced sample consisted of peripheral blood. This TCR was recovered from a human donor in a cohort sampled during active COVID-19. The rearrangement links TRBV19 to TRBJ2-7, with 9 nucleotides matching TRBD1. The chain's CDR3 is CASSNRGHEQYF. In DNA, the CDR3 is TGTGCCAGTAGTAACAGGGGGCACGAGCAGTACTTC.